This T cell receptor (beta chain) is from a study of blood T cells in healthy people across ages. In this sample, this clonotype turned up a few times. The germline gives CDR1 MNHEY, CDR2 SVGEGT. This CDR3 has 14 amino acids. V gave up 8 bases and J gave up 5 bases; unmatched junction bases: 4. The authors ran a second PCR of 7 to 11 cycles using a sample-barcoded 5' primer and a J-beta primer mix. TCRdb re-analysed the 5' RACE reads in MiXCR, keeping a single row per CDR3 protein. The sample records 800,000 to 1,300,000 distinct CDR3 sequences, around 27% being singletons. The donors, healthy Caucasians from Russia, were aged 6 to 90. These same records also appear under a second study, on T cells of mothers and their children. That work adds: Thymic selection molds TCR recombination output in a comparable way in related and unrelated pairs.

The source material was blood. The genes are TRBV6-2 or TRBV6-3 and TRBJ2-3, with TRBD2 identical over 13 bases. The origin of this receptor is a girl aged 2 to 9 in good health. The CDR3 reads CASGLAGEKDTQYF. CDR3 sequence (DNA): TGTGCCAGCGGACTAGCGGGAGAGAAAGATACGCAGTATTTT.